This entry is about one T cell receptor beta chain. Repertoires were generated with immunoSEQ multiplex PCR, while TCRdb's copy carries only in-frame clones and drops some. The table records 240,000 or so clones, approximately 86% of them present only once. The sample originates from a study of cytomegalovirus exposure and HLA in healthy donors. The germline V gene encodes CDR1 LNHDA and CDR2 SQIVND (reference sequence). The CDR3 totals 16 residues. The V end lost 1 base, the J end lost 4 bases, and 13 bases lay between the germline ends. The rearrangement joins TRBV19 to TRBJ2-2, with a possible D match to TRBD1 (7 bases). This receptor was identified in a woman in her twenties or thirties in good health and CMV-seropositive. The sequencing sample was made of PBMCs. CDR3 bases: TGTGCCAGTAGTATAGCGGCAGGGGGGACCACCGGGGAGCTGTTTTTT. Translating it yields CASSIAAGGTTGELFF.